The 13 T cell receptor beta chains below were found in one sample sequenced in a study of blood T cell repertoires in COVID-19. Clones were sequenced by immunoSEQ multiplex PCR, and TCRdb holds only the in-frame ones, with some missing. The sample shows about 270,000 clones, about 91% of them seen only once. Sample: PBMCs or T cells enriched from blood (not recorded which). These receptor sequences come from a man aged 35 to 55 who had been exposed to COVID-19.

The chain joins TRBV27 to TRBJ2-7; 9 nucleotides match TRBD2. The ends lost 6 bases at V and 3 bases at J; junction bases unmatched: 9. Germline V lookup: CDR1 MNHEY, CDR2 SMNVEV (reference sequence). The CDR3 extends over 15 amino acids. This CDR3 reads CASRRLAGVSYEQYF. Written as DNA, the CDR3 is TGTGCCAGCAGGAGATTAGCGGGAGTAAGCTACGAGCAGTACTTC.

CDR3 DNA sequence: TGTGCCAGTAGTGTTTCCGGGACAGCCGATTTTAACTATGGCTACACCTTC. The encoded protein is CASSVSGTADFNYGYTF. The chain recombines TRBV19 with TRBJ1-2; 7 bases line up with TRBD1. J was trimmed by 1 base and V by 5 bases; bases with no gene match: 13. This CDR3 is 17 amino acids long. Germline V CDR1 and CDR2: LNHDA, SQIVND (reference sequence).

The chain couples TRBV5-1 to TRBJ1-1, with TRBD1 matching over 9 bases. Losses at the gene ends were 10 bases for V and 5 bases for J; bases not matched to a gene: 9. This CDR3 spans 13 amino acids. Germline loops: CDR1 SGHRS, CDR2 YFSETQ. The CDR3 DNA sequence: TGCGCCTCGAACAGGGGGCCAGGGACTGAAGCTTTCTTT. Translating it yields CASNRGPGTEAFF. Complete variable domain (other parts from reference TRBV5-1 and TRBJ1-1): KAGVTQTPRYLIKTRGQQVTLSCSPISGHRSVSWYQQTPGQGLQFLFEYFSETQRNKGNFPGRFSGRQFSNSRSEMNVSTLELGDSALYLCASNRGPGTEAFFGQGTRLTVV.

V usage is TRBV7-9 and J usage is TRBJ2-1; D is ambiguous. Trimming took off 0 bases at V and 2 bases at J, with 8 bases between the two ends. This CDR3 has 15 residues. CDR1 is SEHNR and CDR2 is FQNEAQ in the germline V gene (reference sequence). CDR3 amino acids: CASSLARVAYNEQFF. CDR3 DNA: TGTGCCAGCAGCTTAGCTCGGGTTGCCTACAATGAGCAGTTCTTC.

The J gene is TRBJ1-1, the V gene TRBV5-1; 7 bases fit TRBD1. The V and J ends lost 3 bases and 5 bases, in that order; junction bases with no gene match: 4. Germline V lookup: CDR1 SGHRS, CDR2 YFSETQ. The CDR3 is 13 residues long. The CDR3 is CASSSLQGTEAFF. In nucleotides, the CDR3 is TGCGCCAGCAGCTCGCTACAGGGGACTGAAGCTTTCTTT. Full variable domain (outside the CDR3, taken from reference TRBV5-1 and TRBJ1-1): KAGVTQTPRYLIKTRGQQVTLSCSPISGHRSVSWYQQTPGQGLQFLFEYFSETQRNKGNFPGRFSGRQFSNSRSEMNVSTLELGDSALYLCASSSLQGTEAFFGQGTRLTVV.

The rearrangement joins TRBV19 to TRBJ2-5, with 7 bases fitting TRBD1. The germline CDR1 and CDR2 sequences are LNHDA and SQIVND (reference sequence). The length of the CDR3 is 13 residues. The trim removed 6 bases at V and 5 bases at J, leaving 6 bases unmatched. CDR3 amino acids: CASRETGSETQYF. CDR3 coding DNA: TGTGCCAGTAGGGAGACAGGGTCGGAGACCCAGTACTTC.

A note on this clone: Other DNA sequences in the same sample also yield this CDR3. V is TRBV5-4 and J is TRBJ1-2, with 9 bases aligning to TRBD1. The CDR3 covers 13 residues. Germline trimming cut 4 bases from V and 5 bases from J; bases unmatched to any gene: 3. Germline lookup yields CDR1 SGHNT and CDR2 YYREEE (reference sequence). Written as DNA, the CDR3 is TGTGCCAGCAGCCGGGGACAGGGATATGGCTACACCTTC. Translation gives CASSRGQGYGYTF.

The chain couples TRBV7-3 to TRBJ1-3; 8 positions match TRBD1. The CDR3 extends over 19 amino acids. V was clipped by 5 bases and J by 0 bases; unmatched bases: 15. CDR1 is SGHTA, CDR2 FQGTGA, per germline. For the CDR3, the DNA is TGTGCCAGCAGCCCCGCCGGGACAGGAGATAATGTCTCTGGAAACACCATATATTTT. Translated, it gives CASSPAGTGDNVSGNTIYF.

J is TRBJ1-3 and V is TRBV15, with D maybe TRBD1 (6 bases). Germline-derived CDR1 and CDR2 are LNHNV and YYDKDF (reference sequence). The CDR3 loop spans 16 amino acids. V was clipped by 6 bases and J by 0 bases, with 15 bases between them. CDR3 nucleotide sequence: TGTGCCACCAGGACAGGATGGGGTAGCTCTGGAAACACCATATATTTT. Its protein product is CATRTGWGSSGNTIYF.

The V call is TRBV30, the J call TRBJ1-1; 7 positions match TRBD1. Germline V lookup: CDR1 GTSNPN, CDR2 SVGIG (reference sequence). V lost 5 bases, J lost 10 bases, and 10 bases stayed unmatched. The CDR3 spans 12 residues. For the CDR3, the DNA is TGTGCCTGGGGACAAAGACAGGGCCGAGCTTTCTTT. Its protein product is CAWGQRQGRAFF.

CDR3 loop: CASSQYSGDTQYF. The CDR3 DNA follows: TGTGCCAGCAGCCAATATAGCGGAGATACGCAGTATTTT. The chain employs TRBV14 and TRBJ2-3; D is possibly TRBD2 (6 bases). With 2 bases removed from V and 5 bases from J, the gap between germline ends came to 8 bases. This CDR3 has 13 amino acids. Germline V gene sequence: CDR1 SGHDN, CDR2 FVKESK.

V is TRBV9 and J is TRBJ2-1; 7 bases fit TRBD1. Germline V gene sequence: CDR1 SGDLS, CDR2 YYNGEE. The CDR3 runs 16 residues. The junction had 7 bases not matched to a gene; V was cut back by 3 bases and J by 1 base. The CDR3 region has the DNA TGTGCCAGCAGCGGACAGGGTATTGGGTCCTACAATGAGCAGTTCTTC. Its translation: CASSGQGIGSYNEQFF. Supplemented by reference TRBV9 and TRBJ2-1, the full variable domain reads DSGVTQTPKHLITATGQRVTLRCSPRSGDLSVYWYQQSLDQGLQFLIQYYNGEERAKGNILERFSAQQFPDLHSELNLSSLELGDSALYFCASSGQGIGSYNEQFFGPGTRLTVL.

The rearrangement uses TRBV5-1 and TRBJ2-3; 16 bases line up with TRBD2. The trim removed 4 bases at V and 4 bases at J, leaving 3 bases unmatched. Germline assignment: CDR1 SGHRS and CDR2 YFSETQ. There are 16 residues in the CDR3. This CDR3 is CASSPGLAGGADTQYF. Written as DNA, the CDR3 is TGCGCCAGCAGCCCGGGACTAGCGGGAGGGGCAGATACGCAGTATTTT. Filled out from reference TRBV5-1 and TRBJ2-3, the complete variable domain reads KAGVTQTPRYLIKTRGQQVTLSCSPISGHRSVSWYQQTPGQGLQFLFEYFSETQRNKGNFPGRFSGRQFSNSRSEMNVSTLELGDSALYLCASSPGLAGGADTQYFGPGTRLTVL.